This note documents a single T cell receptor (beta chain) sequence. Its antigen is undetermined. The data are from a study of shared clonotypes between healthy human individuals. Study outcomes and limitations: Inspection by rarefaction showed sorted-subset sequencing to be incomplete despite large depth.

The study separated CD4+ cells into CD45RA+ naive and CD45RA-negative memory subsets. Splitting of each subset's genomic DNA was done evenly across several immunoSEQ plates. Clones were read by immunoSEQ multiplex PCR, and TCRdb kept only the in-frame ones, dropping some. The table has millions of clones, over 85% seen once. Germline V gene lookup returns CDR1 LNHDA and CDR2 SQIVND (reference sequence). The CDR3 is 15 residues long. The ends were cut back, 1 base at V and 2 bases at J, with 12 bases in the middle. The chain couples TRBV19 to TRBJ2-7; D call uncertain. The receptor was derived from a man aged 18 to 30 in good health. The sample comprised naive CD4+ T cells sorted from blood. The subset here: CD45RA+ positively selected. This chain's CDR3 is CASSIVRPATYEQYF. The CDR3 DNA is TGTGCCAGTAGTATAGTCAGGCCGGCAACCTACGAGCAGTACTTC.